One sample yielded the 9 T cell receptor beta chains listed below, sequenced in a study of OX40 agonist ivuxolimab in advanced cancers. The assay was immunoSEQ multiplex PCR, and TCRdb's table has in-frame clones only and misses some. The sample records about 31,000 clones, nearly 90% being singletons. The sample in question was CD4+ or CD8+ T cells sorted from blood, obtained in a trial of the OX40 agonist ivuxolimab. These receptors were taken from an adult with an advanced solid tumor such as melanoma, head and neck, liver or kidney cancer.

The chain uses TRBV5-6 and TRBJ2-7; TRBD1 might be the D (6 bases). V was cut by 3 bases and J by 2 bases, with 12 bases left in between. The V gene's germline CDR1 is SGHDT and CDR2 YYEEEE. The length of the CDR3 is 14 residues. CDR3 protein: CASSSLRGTYEQYF. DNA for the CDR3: TGTGCCAGCAGCTCCCTTAGGGGGACCTACGAGCAGTACTTC.

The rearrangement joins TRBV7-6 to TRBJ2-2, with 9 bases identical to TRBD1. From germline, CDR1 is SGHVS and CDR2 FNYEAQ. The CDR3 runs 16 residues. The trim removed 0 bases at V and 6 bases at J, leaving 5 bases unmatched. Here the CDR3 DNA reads TGTGCCAGCAGCTTAGCAGGGGACAGGGACTCCGGGGAGCTGTTTTTT. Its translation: CASSLAGDRDSGELFF.

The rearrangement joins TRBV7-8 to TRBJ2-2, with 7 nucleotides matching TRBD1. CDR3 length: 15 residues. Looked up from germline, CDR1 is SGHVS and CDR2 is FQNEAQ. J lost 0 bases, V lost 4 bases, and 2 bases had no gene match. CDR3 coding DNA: TGTGCCAGCAGCTACGGGACAGCGAACACCGGGGAGCTGTTTTTT. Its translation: CASSYGTANTGELFF.

Here the CDR3 DNA reads TGCGCCAGCAGCCAACAGGACCTCACTGGAAACACCATATATTTT. This translates into CASSQQDLTGNTIYF. This rearrangement joins TRBV4-1 to TRBJ1-3, with no clear D. Germline CDR1 reads MGHRA; CDR2 reads YSYEKL. Trimming removed 2 bases at V and 2 bases at J, with 10 bases between. The CDR3 extends over 15 amino acids.

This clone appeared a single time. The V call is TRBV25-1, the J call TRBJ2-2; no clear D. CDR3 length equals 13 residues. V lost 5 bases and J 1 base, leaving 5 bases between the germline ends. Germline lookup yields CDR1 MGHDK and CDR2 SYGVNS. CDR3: CASSLQNTGELFF. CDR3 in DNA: TGTGCCAGCAGTTTGCAGAACACCGGGGAGCTGTTTTTT.

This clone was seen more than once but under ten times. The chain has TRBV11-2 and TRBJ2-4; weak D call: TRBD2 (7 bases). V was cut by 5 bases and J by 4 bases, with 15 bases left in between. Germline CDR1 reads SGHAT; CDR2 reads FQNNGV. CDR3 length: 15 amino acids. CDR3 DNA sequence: TGTGCCAGCAGCACCCTGGGGGGGGCAAAAAACATTCAGTACTTC. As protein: CASSTLGGAKNIQYF.

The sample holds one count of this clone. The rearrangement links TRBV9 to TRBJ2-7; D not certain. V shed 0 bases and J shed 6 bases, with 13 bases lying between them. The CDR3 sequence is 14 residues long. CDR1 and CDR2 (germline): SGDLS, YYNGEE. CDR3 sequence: CASSVEMRGSEQYF. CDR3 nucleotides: TGTGCCAGCAGCGTAGAAATGAGAGGTAGCGAGCAGTACTTC.

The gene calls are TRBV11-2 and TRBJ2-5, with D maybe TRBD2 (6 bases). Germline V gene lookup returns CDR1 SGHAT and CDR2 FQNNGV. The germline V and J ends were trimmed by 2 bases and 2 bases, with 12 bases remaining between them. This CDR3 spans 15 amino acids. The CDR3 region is CASSLLGGPQETQYF. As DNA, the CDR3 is TGTGCCAGCAGCTTACTCGGGGGACCTCAAGAGACCCAGTACTTC.

The CDR3 sequence is CASSFGTGNQPQHF. The CDR3 bases are TGTGCCAGCAGTTTCGGGACAGGCAATCAGCCCCAGCATTTT. The V call is TRBV27, the J call TRBJ1-5, with 7 positions matching TRBD1. The CDR3 consists of 14 residues. Germline assignment: CDR1 MNHEY and CDR2 SMNVEV (reference sequence). V dropped 3 bases and J dropped 2; count of bases not matched to a gene: 1.